A single sample is the source of the 17 T cell receptor beta chains below, sequenced in a study of memory CD4+ T cells and cytomegalovirus serostatus. The sort gate was single viable CD3+CD4+CD8-CD45RO+ cells for memory CD4+ T cells. Sequencing was performed with immunoSEQ multiplex PCR; in TCRdb, only in-frame clones are kept and a portion is missing. The sample contains some 41,000 clones, about 82% of which appear only once. The sample comprised memory CD4+ T cells from blood. Receptors were obtained from an adult in good health and CMV-seronegative.

CDR3 sequence reads: CASSLGSLAGDTQYF. The CDR3, as DNA: TGTGCCAGCAGCTTGGGCAGTCTAGCGGGAGATACGCAGTATTTT. The chain joins TRBV5-6 to TRBJ2-3; 8 bases align to TRBD2. CDR3 size: 15 residues. In germline, CDR1 is SGHDT, CDR2 YYEEEE. V shed 0 bases, J shed 5 bases, and the junction held 5 bases outside the gene matches.

This clone has only one observation. V gene TRBV6-6 combines with J gene TRBJ2-1; 15 nucleotides align to TRBD2. Germline assignment: CDR1 MNHNY and CDR2 SVGAGI (reference sequence). The CDR3 is 16 amino acids. J gave up 8 bases and V 0 bases, and 2 bases lay outside the gene matches. The CDR3 DNA reads as TGTGCCAGCAGTTACTCTCGGACTAGCGGGAGGGATGAGCAGTTCTTC. Protein sequence: CASSYSRTSGRDEQFF.

The rearrangement uses TRBV28 and TRBJ1-2, with D unresolved. The CDR3 runs to 15 residues. CDR1 and CDR2 from the germline V gene are MDHEN and SYDVKM. With 4 bases removed from V and 2 bases from J, the gap between germline ends came to 14 bases. Here the CDR3 reads CASSSPRATNYGYTF. CDR3 bases: TGTGCCAGCAGTTCCCCTCGGGCCACCAACTATGGCTACACCTTC.

This chain uses TRBV5-5 with TRBJ1-2; 7 bases match TRBD1. The CDR3 has 14 residues. V lost 2 bases, J lost 0 bases, and 1 base stayed unmatched. From germline, CDR1 is SGHKS and CDR2 YYEKEE (reference sequence). The CDR3, as DNA: TGTGCCAGCAGCTTCGACAGGGCTAACTATGGCTACACCTTC. This sequence encodes CASSFDRANYGYTF.

The CDR3 DNA sequence: TGTGCCAGCAGCTTAGCAGGGGATTACCAGCCCCAGCATTTT. This sequence encodes CASSLAGDYQPQHF. The J gene is TRBJ1-5, the V gene TRBV7-8; TRBD1 is a possible D gene (5 bases). Between the trimmed V and J ends, which lost 0 bases and 7 bases, there was a span of 10 bases. This CDR3 is built from 14 residues. The germline gives CDR1 SGHVS, CDR2 FQNEAQ.

The chain uses TRBV19 and TRBJ1-5, with unresolved D. V lost 3 bases, J lost 2 bases, and 11 bases lay in between. CDR3 length equals 15 residues. The V gene's germline CDR1 is LNHDA and CDR2 SQIVND (reference sequence). CDR3 nucleotide sequence: TGTGCCAGTAGTATTACGAAGCTCGGCAATCAGCCCCAGCATTTT. The encoded protein is CASSITKLGNQPQHF.

The rearrangement uses TRBV4-3 and TRBJ2-7, with 8 bases fitting TRBD1. The CDR3 totals 16 residues. Trimming at V came to 3 bases and at J to 3 bases, leaving 10 bases not matched to a gene. Germline V gene data show CDR1 as LGHNA and CDR2 as YSLEER. The CDR3 nucleotides read TGCGCCAGCAGCCATGATCTCGGACAGGGCGGCTACGAGCAGTACTTC. Protein product: CASSHDLGQGGYEQYF.

About this clone: This sample includes further DNA sequences coding for the same CDR3. The chain joins TRBV11-2 to TRBJ1-1; D unresolved. The V and J ends lost 2 bases and 5 bases respectively, with 3 bases between them. The germline CDR1 and CDR2 sequences are SGHAT and FQNNGV. This CDR3 region has 11 residues. The CDR3 region has the DNA TGTGCCAGCAGCTTAAGAACTGAAGCTTTCTTT. Protein: CASSLRTEAFF.

The V and J genes are TRBV7-2 and TRBJ2-7; possible D gene TRBD2, 6 bases. This CDR3 comprises 13 residues. Germline V gene sequence: CDR1 SGHTA, CDR2 FQGNSA. Trimming took 4 bases from V and 6 from J, leaving 13 bases between them. Here the CDR3 DNA reads TGTGCCAGCAGCTCCGGCGGAGGGCTCGAGCAGTACTTC. Its translation is CASSSGGGLEQYF. Variable domain in full (rest from reference TRBV7-2 and TRBJ2-7): GAGVSQSPSNKVTEKGKDVELRCDPISGHTALYWYRQSLGQGLEFLIYFQGNSAPDKSGLPSDRFSAERTGGSVSTLTIQRTQQEDSAVYLCASSSGGGLEQYFGPGTRLTVT.

This clone appeared a single time. The chain is built from TRBV11-2 and TRBJ1-4; D is ambiguous. Germline lookup yields CDR1 SGHAT and CDR2 FQNNGV. V lost 6 bases and J 7 bases, leaving 6 bases between the germline ends. This CDR3 comprises 11 residues. The CDR3 here is CASRGGEKLFF. The CDR3 nucleotides read TGTGCCAGCAGGGGCGGTGAAAAACTGTTTTTT.

The chain uses TRBV29-1 and TRBJ1-2; 12 bases are a match to TRBD1. The CDR3 contains 13 residues. Germline assignment: CDR1 SQVTM and CDR2 ANQGSEA. With 6 bases clipped from V and 4 bases from J, the junction kept 3 bases outside the gene matches. CDR3 region: CSVGTGGSYGYTF. The CDR3 coding sequence is TGCAGCGTCGGGACAGGGGGCAGCTATGGCTACACCTTC.

V usage is TRBV5-6 and J usage is TRBJ2-7, with a possible D match to TRBD2 (5 bases). The germline V gene has CDR1 SGHDT and CDR2 YYEEEE. The CDR3 has 14 residues. V lost 4 bases and J lost 3, with 14 bases in between. This CDR3 reads CASSLPAGVYEQYF. DNA of the CDR3: TGTGCCAGCAGCCTCCCCGCGGGCGTCTACGAGCAGTACTTC.

The chain carries TRBV5-4 and TRBJ2-2; 7 bases are shared with TRBD1. V lost 2 bases to trimming and J lost 6 bases; unmatched junction nucleotides: 10. The germline V gene encodes CDR1 SGHNT and CDR2 YYREEE (reference sequence). The CDR3 consists of 16 residues. This chain's CDR3 is CASSLSGQTNSGELFF. The CDR3 DNA sequence: TGTGCCAGCAGCTTATCGGGACAGACGAATTCCGGGGAGCTGTTTTTT.

This clone was seen a few times. The rearrangement joins TRBV7-9 to TRBJ2-3; D gene unclear. Germline CDR1 is SEHNR and CDR2 is FQNEAQ (reference sequence). Trimming removed 5 bases at V and 3 bases at J, with 6 bases between. The CDR3 sequence is 12 residues long. The CDR3 sequence is CASSPNTDTQYF. The CDR3 DNA sequence: TGTGCCAGCAGCCCAAATACAGATACGCAGTATTTT.

V and J are TRBV28 and TRBJ1-1; 7 bases are a match to TRBD1. This CDR3 contains 14 residues. Germline V gene sequence: CDR1 MDHEN, CDR2 SYDVKM. J gave up 1 base and V 6 bases, and 5 bases lay outside the gene matches. The CDR3 coding sequence is TGTGCCAGCAGACCCTACAGGGGGAACACTGAAGCTTTCTTT. Encoded protein: CASRPYRGNTEAFF.

The chain joins TRBV5-1 to TRBJ1-1, with TRBD1 identical over 9 bases. Germline CDR1 SGHRS, CDR2 YFSETQ. CDR3 size: 14 residues. V was pared by 0 bases and J by 10 bases, with 7 bases of the junction left unmatched. Here the CDR3 reads CASSLVGQGSGAFF. The CDR3 DNA is TGCGCCAGCAGCTTGGTGGGACAGGGTTCGGGAGCTTTCTTT.

As concerns this clone: This clone may be a read error of a much larger clone one base away. Other DNA sequences of this sample code for an identical CDR3. The V call is TRBV7-2, the J call TRBJ1-1; D possibly corresponds to TRBD1 (5 bases). Germline V lookup: CDR1 SGHTA, CDR2 FQGNSA. The CDR3 has 13 residues. Trimming took 1 base from V and 6 from J, leaving 9 bases between them. For the CDR3, the DNA is TGTGCCAGCAGCTTAGGACAGATTGCTGAAGCTTTCTTT. The encoded protein is CASSLGQIAEAFF.